Listed here is a single TCR beta chain. The data are from a study of T cells and Merkel cell carcinoma outcomes. Measured with immunoSEQ multiplex PCR; TCRdb has only the in-frame clones, and not every one. Here the sample spans 950 to 1,200 clones, 85% to 90% being singletons. The V end was cut by 3 bases, the J end by 5 bases, with 9 bases between. Germline V lookup: CDR1 SGDLS, CDR2 YYNGEE. This CDR3 has 12 residues. This TCR came from a human donor with Merkel cell carcinoma. This chain links TRBV9 with TRBJ2-7; D is possibly TRBD2 (7 bases). The sequencing sample was made of tumor tissue from Merkel cell carcinoma. The CDR3 region has the DNA TGTGCCAGCAGCGGAGGGGGGGACGAGCAGTACTTC. This translates into CASSGGGDEQYF.